This TCR beta chain was captured in a study of blood T cells in healthy people across ages. It was with a sample-barcoded 5' primer and a J-beta primer mix that a second PCR of roughly 7 to 12 cycles was run. One entry per CDR3 protein results from TCRdb running MiXCR on the 5' RACE reads. The repertoire holds 710,000 or so distinct CDR3 sequences, over 20% seen once, with roughly a fifth in the top ten. Germline CDR1 is MNHNY and CDR2 is SVGAGI (reference sequence). Trimming cost V 6 bases and J 3 bases; bases outside gene matches: 13. The CDR3 length is 17 residues. The TCR comes from a man in his 70s in good health. The sequencing input was blood. V is TRBV6-6 and J is TRBJ1-5, with 8 nucleotides matching TRBD1. Here the CDR3 reads CASRYSQTGVLNQPQHF. The CDR3 coding sequence is TGTGCCAGCAGGTACAGCCAGACAGGGGTTCTCAATCAGCCCCAGCATTTT.